Sequencing of this T cell receptor beta chain was carried out in a study of T cell repertoires in cytomegalovirus infection. On the study more broadly: Public TCR beta signature analysis indicated the presence of both CMV infection and matching HLA type. Findings and caveats of the study: Predominance within the ex vivo response was attributable to HLA-C-restricted CMV-specific TCR beta clonotypes. The cumulative frequency of public TCR beta families distinguished individuals who carried CMV together with the relevant HLA.

Unmatched junction bases numbered 5, after V lost 7 bases and J lost 8 bases. CDR3 length: 13 residues. Germline loops: CDR1 LNHDA, CDR2 SQIVND (reference sequence). Via MiXCR, TCRdb re-called the reads, giving one row per CDR3 protein. The repertoire has about 740,000 distinct CDR3 sequences, 35% of them found once; the top ten carry 2.5% to 3.5%. There are a few counts of this clonotype. The antigen remains undetermined. Material: PBMCs. V and J are TRBV19 and TRBJ1-5; 10 nucleotides agree with TRBD1. This clonotype originated in a human donor in good health (CMV status not recorded). Some clones in this sample may be carry-over from other donors' samples. The chain's CDR3 is CASKRTGGEPQHF. The CDR3, as DNA: TGTGCCAGTAAAAGGACAGGGGGAGAGCCCCAGCATTTT. Full variable domain (remainder filled in from reference TRBV19 and TRBJ1-5): DGGITQSPKYLFRKEGQNVTLSCEQNLNHDAMYWYRQDPGQGLRLIYYSQIVNDFQKGDIAEGYSVSREKKESFPLTVTSAQKNPTAFYLCASKRTGGEPQHFGDGTRLSIL.